This T cell receptor beta chain is from a study of shared clonotypes between healthy human individuals. Only CD45RO-negative cells positively selected for CCR7 counted as naive CD8 cells, so terminally differentiated effector memory CD45RA+ cells were excluded. Germline V CDR1 and CDR2: SEHNR, FQNEAQ (reference sequence). This CDR3 spans 16 amino acids. The V end lost 5 bases, the J end lost 1 base, and 18 bases lay between the germline ends. The genomic DNA of each subset was split evenly across several immunoSEQ plates. Using immunoSEQ multiplex PCR, the repertoire was profiled, and TCRdb retains in-frame clones only, with some absent. The repertoire holds about 610,000 clones, with 90% to 97% as singletons.

Sequenced material: naive CD8+ T cells sorted from blood. This chain links TRBV7-9 with TRBJ2-7, with D possibly called TRBD1 or TRBD2 (5 bases each). The clonotype was recovered from a young woman in good health. The CDR3 nucleotides read TGTGCCAGCAGCGGTGGGGGTGGTTTCCCGTCCTACGAGCAGTACTTC. Residues: CASSGGGGFPSYEQYF.